The T cell receptor beta chain described here comes from a study of T cell changes during pregnancy in multiple sclerosis. The data were produced by immunoSEQ multiplex PCR, yet TCRdb's version contains in-frame clones alone and is incomplete. This sample has approximately 20,000 clones, with roughly 90% found just once. CDR1 is SGHTA, CDR2 FQGNSA, per germline. This CDR3 has 16 residues. V dropped 5 bases and J dropped 4; count of bases not matched to a gene: 13. The sequence was obtained from a female donor in good health, enrolled as a control in a pregnancy study. Sequenced here: CD8+ T cells from peripheral blood mononuclear cells, sampled in the second trimester of pregnancy. The chain links TRBV7-2 to TRBJ2-5; 7 nucleotides align to TRBD2. CDR3 in amino acids: CASSPLGGRVRETQYF. For the CDR3, the DNA is TGTGCCAGCAGCCCCTTGGGCGGGAGAGTCCGAGAGACCCAGTACTTC.